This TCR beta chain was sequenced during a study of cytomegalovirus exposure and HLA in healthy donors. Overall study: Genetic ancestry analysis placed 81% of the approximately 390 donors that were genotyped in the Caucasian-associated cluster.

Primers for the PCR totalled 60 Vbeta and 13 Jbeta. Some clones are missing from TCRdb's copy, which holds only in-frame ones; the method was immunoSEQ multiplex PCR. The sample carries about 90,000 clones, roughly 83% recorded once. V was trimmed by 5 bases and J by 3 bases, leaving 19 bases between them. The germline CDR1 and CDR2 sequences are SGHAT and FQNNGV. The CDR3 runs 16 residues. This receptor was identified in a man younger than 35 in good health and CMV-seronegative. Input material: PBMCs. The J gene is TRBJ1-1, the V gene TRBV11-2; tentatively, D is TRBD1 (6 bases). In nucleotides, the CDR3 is TGTGCCAGCAGCCAGGGGCCCAGGGGTGTGTACACTGAAGCTTTCTTT. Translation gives CASSQGPRGVYTEAFF.